The clone carrying this TCR beta chain was detected only a few times. Its specificity is unknown. The record originates from a study of early T cells in non-severe SARS-CoV-2 infection. The overall study: With bulk RNA from unsorted whole blood as input, sequencing yielded unpaired chains. Findings and limits, study-wide: Anti-spike CD8 specificities were favored by VDJdb matching, whose results missed private and CD4 specificities.

This CDR3 is built from 16 residues. The V and J ends lost 4 bases and 4 bases respectively, with 18 bases between them. From germline, CDR1 is SGHRS and CDR2 YFSETQ. Unique molecular identifiers (one per individual cDNA molecule) were attached. A single record per CDR3 protein comes from TCRdb applying MiXCR to the 5' RACE reads. Of 45,000 to 60,000 distinct CDR3 sequences listed, under 11% were seen once; the top ten hold around 4.3%. The TCR originated in an adult who was a healthcare worker with PCR-confirmed SARS-CoV-2 infection or an uninfected control (not recorded which). The specimen was whole blood. V usage is TRBV5-1 and J usage is TRBJ2-1; D might be TRBD2 (6 bases). As DNA, the CDR3 is TGCGCCAGCAGCGCACGTCCGGGACTCGATTACAATGAGCAGTTCTTC. This codes for CASSARPGLDYNEQFF. The full variable domain, in which reference TRBV5-1 and TRBJ2-1 provide the parts outside the CDR3, is KAGVTQTPRYLIKTRGQQVTLSCSPISGHRSVSWYQQTPGQGLQFLFEYFSETQRNKGNFPGRFSGRQFSNSRSEMNVSTLELGDSALYLCASSARPGLDYNEQFFGPGTRLTVL.